This T cell receptor (beta chain) was identified in a study of CD8 T cell repertoires and HIV-1 epitope variants. As for the study in general: Controls included no peptide, Ebola AY9 epitope, and a CMV, EBV, flu pool. Whole-study findings and limits: Only beta chains were identified, marking proliferation to antigen, not function.

The table came from immunoSEQ multiplex PCR; TCRdb's copy has only in-frame clones and leaves some out. Among 4,500 to 5,500 clones, around 71% were seen once, and the ten largest hold 40% to 55%. A note on this clone: Its antigen is undetermined.

Germline V lookup: CDR1 SGHDN, CDR2 FVKESK. Trimming took 0 bases from V and 4 from J, leaving 10 bases between them. CDR3 size: 14 residues. The V call is TRBV14, the J call TRBJ2-7; a weak D match, TRBD1 (6 bases). The receptor was isolated from a male donor with HIV. Sequencing was done on a sample of cultured CD8+ T cells derived from PBMCs. CDR3 in DNA: TGTGCCAGCAGCCAAGAAGGGCAGGGGTACGAGCAGTACTTC. As protein: CASSQEGQGYEQYF.